Shown below are 5 T cell receptor beta chains from a single sample sequenced in a study of cytomegalovirus exposure and HLA in healthy donors. TCRdb's copy holds only in-frame clones and misses some; the assay was immunoSEQ multiplex PCR. The data contain around 180,000 clones, roughly 83% of them singletons. Input material: PBMCs. The source is a woman between 18 and 29 years old in good health and CMV-seronegative.

The CDR3 is CAWSDRGGQPQHF. The DNA of the CDR3 is TGTGCCTGGAGTGACAGGGGAGGTCAGCCCCAGCATTTT. This chain connects TRBV30 to TRBJ1-5; 7 bases agree with TRBD1. This CDR3 has 13 residues. V lost 1 base to trimming and J lost 6 bases; unmatched junction nucleotides: 3. Germline CDR1 is GTSNPN and CDR2 is SVGIG (reference sequence).

The chain joins TRBV7-9 to TRBJ1-3, with D possibly being TRBD1 (6 bases). Germline V lookup: CDR1 SEHNR, CDR2 FQNEAQ (reference sequence). This CDR3 is built from 17 residues. Trimming took 5 bases from V and 2 from J, leaving 19 bases between them. CDR3 DNA sequence: TGTGCCAGCAGCCTTGGGTGGGGGAACAGGGCTGGAAACACCATATATTTT. This encodes CASSLGWGNRAGNTIYF.

V usage is TRBV6-1 and J usage is TRBJ1-1, with D possibly TRBD1 on 6 matching bases. The V gene lost 8 bases and the J gene lost 3 bases, with 10 bases spanning the gap. The CDR3 sequence is 12 residues long. Germline CDR1 MNHNS, CDR2 SASEGT. For the CDR3, the DNA is TGTGCCAGCTGCACAGGGCACACTGAAGCTTTCTTT. Protein product: CASCTGHTEAFF.

This chain links TRBV6-1 with TRBJ1-1; D gene uncertain. Germline CDR1 and CDR2: MNHNS and SASEGT. Trimming removed 4 bases from V and 5 bases from J, with 11 bases in between. The length of the CDR3 is 13 residues. Here the CDR3 DNA reads TGTGCCAGCAGTGGAGGTTTGAGGACTGAAGCTTTCTTT. It codes for CASSGGLRTEAFF.

This rearrangement joins TRBV6-1 to TRBJ1-1; D remains ambiguous. This CDR3 has 11 amino acids. Germline V gene lookup returns CDR1 MNHNS and CDR2 SASEGT. With 6 bases removed from V and 4 bases from J, the gap between germline ends came to 6 bases. In nucleotides, the CDR3 is TGTGCCAGCAGGGCCATCACTGAAGCTTTCTTT. It is translated as CASRAITEAFF.